A selection of T cell receptor beta chains follows, all from one sample in a study of CD8+CD57+ T cells in acquired aplastic anemia. TCRdb re-derived calls from the reads in MiXCR, one entry per CDR3 protein. The data show a few hundred thousand distinct CDR3 sequences, approximately 86% seen once. The specimen was sorted CD4+, CD8+, or CD8+CD57+ T cells (not recorded which) from PBMCs. Source of these receptors: a human donor with aplastic anemia. Each CDR3 is given with its conserved first and last residue. The order of the fields is V gene, D gene, J gene, clone size, CDR3 protein, CDR3 DNA. The D gene is left open where the match is weak. Clone sizes are given selectively: once, few, many, or a class where the clone is expanded.

TRBV20-1	TRBD1	TRBJ2-1	.	CSARPTDRDQFF	TGCAGTGCTAGACCCACCGACAGGGACCAGTTCTTC
TRBV9	TRBD1	TRBJ2-3	.	CASSAQGQTEDKHF	TGTGCCAGCAGCGCACAGGGACAGACAGAAGATAAGCATTTT
TRBV5-6	.	TRBJ1-2	once	CASSRGEGYTF	TGTGCCAGCAGCAGAGGAGAAGGCTACACCTTC
TRBV20-1	TRBD2	TRBJ2-1	.	CSAWTSGRAGEQFF	TGCAGTGCATGGACTAGCGGGAGGGCGGGAGAGCAGTTCTTC
TRBV7-9	.	TRBJ1-1	few	CASSLELTGDTEAFF	TGTGCCAGCAGCTTAGAGCTGACTGGGGACACTGAAGCTTTCTTT
TRBV7-9	.	TRBJ1-1	.	CASSSATRGNAVAFF	TGTGCCAGCAGCTCCGCTACAAGGGGTAACGCTGTAGCTTTCTTT
TRBV11-1	.	TRBJ2-5	many	CASSFDSLLQETQYF	TGTGCCAGCAGCTTTGATTCGCTCTTGCAAGAGACCCAGTACTTC
TRBV19	TRBD2	TRBJ2-1	.	CASSIASGTKNEQFF	TGTGCCAGTAGTATAGCCAGCGGGACCAAAAATGAGCAGTTCTTC
TRBV9	.	TRBJ2-3	.	CASAPGGQDTQYF	TGTGCCAGCGCCCCGGGGGGCCAAGATACGCAGTATTTT
TRBV2	.	TRBJ2-3	.	CASSVGPGRQYF	TGTGCCAGCAGCGTAGGGCCAGGTAGGCAGTATTTT